Below are 17 T cell receptor beta chains sequenced from a single sample in a study of blood T cell repertoires in COVID-19. Using immunoSEQ multiplex PCR, the repertoire was profiled, and TCRdb retains in-frame clones only, with some absent. The table shows about 160,000 clones, with about four fifths occurring only once. Sequenced input: peripheral blood. The receptors originated from a woman in her fifties or sixties with COVID-19, enrolled during active disease.

The gene calls are TRBV29-1 and TRBJ1-6; the D gene is possibly TRBD1 (5 bases). The CDR3 consists of 17 residues. V was shortened by 6 bases and J by 1 base, with 19 bases between the two germline ends. CDR1 and CDR2 from the germline V gene are SQVTM and ANQGSEA. The DNA for the CDR3 is TGCAGCGTCCGCCCCTTCGCAGGGCTTTCCTATAATTCACCCCTCCACTTT. Translating it yields CSVRPFAGLSYNSPLHF.

V usage is TRBV14 and J usage is TRBJ2-1, with 13 bases aligning to TRBD2. V dropped 0 bases and J dropped 4; count of bases not matched to a gene: 0. This CDR3 is built from 16 residues. Germline CDR1 and CDR2: SGHDN and FVKESK. DNA for the CDR3: TGTGCCAGCAGCCAAGAACTAGCGGGGGGGTACAATGAGCAGTTCTTC. Protein: CASSQELAGGYNEQFF.

The chain joins TRBV6-6 to TRBJ1-6; 7 bases agree with TRBD1. The CDR3 length is 15 residues. Germline V gene lookup returns CDR1 MNHNY and CDR2 SVGAGI (reference sequence). V gave up 1 base and J gave up 13 bases; unmatched junction bases: 10. The CDR3 sequence is CASSYLGQKIDPLHF. CDR3 in DNA: TGTGCCAGCAGTTACTTGGGACAGAAAATCGACCCCCTCCACTTT.

The V call is TRBV2, the J call TRBJ2-1, with 8 bases fitting TRBD2. J was trimmed by 8 bases and V by 5 bases; bases with no gene match: 20. Germline lookup yields CDR1 SNHLY and CDR2 FYNNEI. This CDR3 region has 18 residues. CDR3 protein: CASSTTNDWSGSQDEQFF. The CDR3 bases are TGTGCCAGCAGTACTACGAACGACTGGAGCGGGAGTCAAGATGAGCAGTTCTTC.

This sequence joins TRBV7-9 and TRBJ2-3; D is perhaps TRBD2 (6 bases). Germline CDR1 and CDR2: SEHNR and FQNEAQ (reference sequence). The V and J ends lost 5 bases and 6 bases respectively, with 12 bases between them. The length of the CDR3 is 13 residues. As DNA, the CDR3 is TGTGCCAGCAGCGGCCAGGCGGGGGATACGCAGTATTTT. Translating gives CASSGQAGDTQYF.

The gene calls are TRBV2 and TRBJ2-7, with TRBD1 matching over 10 bases. V shed 0 bases and J 2 bases; nucleotides not matched to a gene: 1. Germline assignment: CDR1 SNHLY and CDR2 FYNNEI. This CDR3 is built from 15 residues. The CDR3 protein is CASSEAGQGTYEQYF. The DNA for the CDR3 is TGTGCCAGCAGTGAAGCGGGACAGGGGACCTACGAGCAGTACTTC.

This clone was picked up one time. The rearrangement uses TRBV5-1 and TRBJ1-1; 7 nucleotides match TRBD1. Trimming at V came to 3 bases and at J to 1 base, leaving 3 bases not matched to a gene. Germline V gene sequence: CDR1 SGHRS, CDR2 YFSETQ. The CDR3 loop spans 14 amino acids. CDR3 in DNA: TGCGCCAGCAGCTCGGGACAGCCGAACACTGAAGCTTTCTTT. This gives the protein CASSSGQPNTEAFF.

This clone was detected a few times. The chain couples TRBV9 to TRBJ2-2; D unresolved. Germline loops: CDR1 SGDLS, CDR2 YYNGEE. V lost 0 bases, J lost 0 bases, and 9 bases lay in between. The CDR3 extends over 16 amino acids. The CDR3 spells CASSVAVAPNTGELFF. Written as DNA, the CDR3 is TGTGCCAGCAGCGTAGCGGTTGCGCCGAACACCGGGGAGCTGTTTTTT.

A note on this clone: Other DNA variants within this sample encode the same CDR3. This chain links TRBV6-2 or TRBV6-3 with TRBJ2-1, with 12 bases lining up with TRBD2. V was pared by 5 bases and J by 7 bases, with 6 bases of the junction left unmatched. CDR1 and CDR2 (germline): MNHEY, SVGEGT. The CDR3 length is 15 residues. The DNA of the CDR3 is TGTGCCAGCAGTACACTAGCGGGAGGTGGAAATGAGCAGTTCTTC. It encodes CASSTLAGGGNEQFF.

The gene calls are TRBV28 and TRBJ2-7; the D gene is possibly TRBD2 (5 bases). Looked up from germline, CDR1 is MDHEN and CDR2 is SYDVKM. The CDR3 totals 11 residues. V gave up 6 bases and J gave up 11 bases, with 14 bases separating them. CDR3 region: CASSSPLGKYF. CDR3 DNA: TGTGCCAGCAGCTCCCCCCTCGGGAAGTACTTC.

This clone was counted between two and nine times. This chain connects TRBV6-2 or TRBV6-3 to TRBJ2-3; maybe TRBD1 (6 bases). Trimming took 2 bases from V and 2 from J, leaving 17 bases between them. This CDR3 is 17 amino acids long. The germline CDR1 and CDR2 sequences are MNHEY and SVGEGT. The CDR3 DNA is TGTGCCAGCAGTTACCACCTGGGGGCGGCAAACACAGATACGCAGTATTTT. It encodes CASSYHLGAANTDTQYF.

The V and J genes are TRBV10-2 and TRBJ1-6; a weak D match, TRBD1 (6 bases). V lost 5 bases to trimming and J lost 7 bases, with 9 bases between them. CDR1 and CDR2 (germline): WSHSY, SAAADI. The CDR3 extends over 13 amino acids. In DNA form, the CDR3 reads TGCGCCAGCAGTCCCCAGGGGAATTCACCCCTCCACTTT. It codes for CASSPQGNSPLHF.

This clone was seen a handful of times. The chain has TRBV24-1 and TRBJ1-2; TRBD1 matches at 11 bases. V shed 2 bases, J shed 7 bases, and the junction held 11 bases outside the gene matches. This CDR3 has 17 amino acids. Germline CDR1 KGHDR, CDR2 SFDVKD. As DNA, the CDR3 is TGTGCCACCAGTGATTCCCCCGGACAGGGGGCAACTGGTGGCTACACCTTC. It encodes CATSDSPGQGATGGYTF.

The CDR3 DNA is TGTGCCAGCCGGAGAGCTAGCGGGAGGGGCGATGAGCAGTTCTTC. The encoded protein is CASRRASGRGDEQFF. The J gene is TRBJ2-1, the V gene TRBV6-5, with 12 bases fitting TRBD2. V lost 8 bases, J lost 8 bases, and 10 bases stayed unmatched. This CDR3 region has 15 residues. Germline V CDR1 and CDR2: MNHEY, SVGAGI.

The V gene is TRBV29-1, the J gene TRBJ2-3; D remains unclear. The V gene lost 2 bases and the J gene lost 4 bases, with 10 bases spanning the gap. The CDR3 spans 13 residues. Looked up from germline, CDR1 is SQVTM and CDR2 is ANQGSEA. The CDR3 reads CSVEPVVSDTQYF. CDR3 nucleotides: TGCAGCGTTGAACCGGTAGTTTCAGATACGCAGTATTTT.

This chain connects TRBV6-5 to TRBJ2-1, with 9 nucleotides matching TRBD1. CDR3 size: 15 residues. Germline-derived CDR1 and CDR2 are MNHEY and SVGAGI. J was trimmed by 6 bases and V by 9 bases; bases with no gene match: 12. CDR3: CASCSTGGAFNEQFF. The CDR3 region has the DNA TGTGCCAGTTGTTCTACAGGGGGCGCTTTCAATGAGCAGTTCTTC.

The CDR3 loop reads CASRARDSLYEQYF. CDR3 in DNA: TGTGCCAGCAGGGCACGGGACAGCCTCTACGAGCAGTACTTC. J is TRBJ2-7 and V is TRBV2; TRBD1 matches at 7 bases. The V and J ends lost 6 bases and 3 bases, in that order; junction bases with no gene match: 8. This CDR3 is 14 amino acids long. The V gene's germline CDR1 is SNHLY and CDR2 FYNNEI. Based on the CDR3 plus reference TRBV2 and TRBJ2-7, the full variable domain is EPEVTQTPSHQVTQMGQEVILRCVPISNHLYFYWYRQILGQKVEFLVSFYNNEISEKSEIFDDQFSVERPDGSNFTLKIRSTKLEDSAMYFCASRARDSLYEQYFGPGTRLTVT.